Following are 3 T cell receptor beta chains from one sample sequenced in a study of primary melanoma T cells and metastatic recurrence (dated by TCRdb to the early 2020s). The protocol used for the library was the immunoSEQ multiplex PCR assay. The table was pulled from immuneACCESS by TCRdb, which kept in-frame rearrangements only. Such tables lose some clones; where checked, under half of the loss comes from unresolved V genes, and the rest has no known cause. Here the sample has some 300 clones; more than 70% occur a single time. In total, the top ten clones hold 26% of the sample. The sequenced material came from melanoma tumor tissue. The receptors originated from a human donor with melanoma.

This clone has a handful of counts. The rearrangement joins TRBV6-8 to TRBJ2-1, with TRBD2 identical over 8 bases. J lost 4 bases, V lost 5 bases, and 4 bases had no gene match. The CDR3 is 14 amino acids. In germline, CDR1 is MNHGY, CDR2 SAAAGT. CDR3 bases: TGTGCCAGCAGTGAGGCGGGGGGATACAATGAGCAGTTCTTC. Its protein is CASSEAGGYNEQFF.

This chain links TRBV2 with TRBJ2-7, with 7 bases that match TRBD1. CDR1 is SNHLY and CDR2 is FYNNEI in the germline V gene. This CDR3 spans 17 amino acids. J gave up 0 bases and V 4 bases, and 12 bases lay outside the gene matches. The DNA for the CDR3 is TGTGCCAGCAGTGTCGAGGACAGGCTCCCGAGCTCCTACGAGCAGTACGTC. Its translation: CASSVEDRLPSSYEQYV.

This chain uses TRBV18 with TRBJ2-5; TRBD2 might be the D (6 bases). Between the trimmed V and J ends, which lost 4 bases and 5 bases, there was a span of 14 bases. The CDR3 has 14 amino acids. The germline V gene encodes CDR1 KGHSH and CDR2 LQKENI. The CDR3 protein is CASSRPGDTETQYF. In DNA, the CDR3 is TGTGCCAGCTCACGACCGGGGGATACGGAGACCCAGTACTTC.